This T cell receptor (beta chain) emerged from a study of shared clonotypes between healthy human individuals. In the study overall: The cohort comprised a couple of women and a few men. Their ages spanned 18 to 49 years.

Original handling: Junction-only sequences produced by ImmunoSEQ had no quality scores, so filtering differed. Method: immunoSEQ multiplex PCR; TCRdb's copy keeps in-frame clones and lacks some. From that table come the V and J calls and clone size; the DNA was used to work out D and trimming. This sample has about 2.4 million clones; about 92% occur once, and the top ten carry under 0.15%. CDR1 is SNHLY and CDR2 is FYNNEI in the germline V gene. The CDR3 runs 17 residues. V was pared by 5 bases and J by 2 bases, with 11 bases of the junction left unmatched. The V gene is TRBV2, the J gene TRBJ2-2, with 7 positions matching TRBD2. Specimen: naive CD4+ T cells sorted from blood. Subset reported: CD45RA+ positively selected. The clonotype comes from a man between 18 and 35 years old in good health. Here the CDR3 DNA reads TGTGCCAGCAGTAAAGGGGCCAGCGGGGTAAACACCGGGGAGCTGTTTTTT. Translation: CASSKGASGVNTGELFF.